The present TCR beta chain was sequenced within a study of beta chain features in type 1 diabetes. Study-level background: Researchers looked at roughly 110 million sorted cells across all samples.

CD45RO/CCR7/CD25/CD127/CD95/CD27 sorting isolated CD4+ naive, central memory, regulatory and stem cell-like memory cells. V trimming: 2 bases; J trimming: 4 bases; junction bases outside the gene matches: 6. The CDR3 length is 15 residues. Germline V CDR1 and CDR2: LGHNA, YSLEER. This clone was detected only a few times. Every bit of the isolated RNA underwent reverse transcription, so sequencing read expressed TCRB transcripts. The table came from immunoSEQ multiplex PCR; TCRdb's copy has only in-frame clones and leaves some out. This sample has over 500,000 clones, with around 15% found just once. Sequenced sample: naive CD4+ T cells from blood. This chain uses TRBV4-3 with TRBJ1-2; TRBD1 matches at 8 bases. This receptor was obtained from a young man in good health. The CDR3 sequence is CASSQLTGTGYGYTF. The CDR3 DNA sequence: TGCGCCAGCAGCCAATTAACCGGGACAGGCTATGGCTACACCTTC.